One T cell receptor (beta chain) is described in this entry. Construction of the TCRbeta library involved unique molecular identifiers. Each CDR3 protein is one row after TCRdb ran MiXCR on the PCR reads. This sample has about 160,000 distinct CDR3 sequences, with around 10% found just once. The data were taken from a study of T-cell reconstitution after alpha-beta-depleted transplantation in children. CDR1 is MGHRA and CDR2 is YSYEKL in the germline V gene. V dropped 1 base and J dropped 7; count of bases not matched to a gene: 9. The CDR3 is 18 amino acids. The sequence was collected from a boy between 2 and 10 years old with acute myeloid leukemia, due to receive a stem cell transplant. The chain is built from TRBV4-1 and TRBJ2-2, with 13 bases fitting TRBD2. The sample here was PBMCs, taken before TCRalphabeta/CD19-depleted stem cell transplant. This CDR3 reads CASSQGRTSGRAVGELFF. In DNA, the CDR3 is TGCGCCAGCAGCCAAGGACGAACTAGCGGGAGGGCCGTCGGGGAGCTGTTTTTT.